This T cell receptor beta chain was sequenced for a study of tumor-infiltrating lymphocytes in primary liver carcinoma. Whole-study context: Between 4.2 and 10 cm across, the tumors were all of stage T1-T3 N0M0. Study outcomes and limitations: In tumor-adjacent and tumor-blood pairs, overlap was lower than in tumor region pairs.

The authors made TCR beta cDNA from roughly 480 ng total RNA with a constant-region primer. Three rounds of nested multiplex PCR with slightly modified ARM-PCR produced TCR beta libraries. Amplification in the first two PCR rounds was performed using TRBV1-TRBV30 forward primers and a C-beta reverse primer for about 10 cycles each. TCRdb re-derived calls from the multiplex PCR reads in MiXCR, one entry per CDR3 protein. The sample contains approximately 80,000 distinct CDR3 sequences, approximately 69% of which appear only once. For this clonotype: Its target is not known.

The V end was cut by 1 base, the J end by 4 bases, with 20 bases between. This CDR3 region has 16 residues. Germline lookup yields CDR1 SQVTM and CDR2 ANQGSEA. Extraction of RNA together with DNA used roughly 18-32 mg of unsorted bulk tissue. With chronic HBV infection, the patients were also treatment-naive. The clonotype comes from a middle-aged man with primary liver carcinoma and hepatitis B virus infection. V gene TRBV29-1 combines with J gene TRBJ2-7, with D possibly TRBD2 on 6 matching bases. The sequencing input was tumor-adjacent normal liver tissue. This CDR3 is CSVEGTTGITPYEQYF. The CDR3 nucleotides are TGCAGCGTTGAAGGGACTACGGGGATCACGCCATACGAGCAGTACTTC.